These T cell receptor beta chains were read from a single sample in a study of brain T cells in children with intractable seizures. Data came from immunoSEQ multiplex PCR; TCRdb stores just in-frame clones and leaves some out. The sample contains under 150,000 clones, 90% to 95% of which appear only once. The source was peripheral blood, collected at surgery. These receptors all come from a boy younger than two with hemimegalencephaly and intractable seizures. Both conserved end residues are part of each CDR3. The order of the fields is D gene, clone size, V gene, J gene, CDR3 protein, CDR3 DNA. The D gene is left open where the match is weak. Size values are once, few and many counts, or a class for expanded clones, and some rows have none.

>TRBD1|.|TRBV5-4|TRBJ1-2
CASSFQGAKGYTF
TGTGCCAGCAGCTTCCAGGGGGCTAAAGGCTACACCTTC
>.|.|TRBV28|TRBJ1-2
CASSLPHSNYGYTF
TGTGCCAGCAGTCTACCCCACTCGAACTATGGCTACACCTTC
>.|.|TRBV25-1|TRBJ2-5
CASSPAGQETQYF
TGTGCCAGCAGCCCCGCGGGACAAGAGACCCAGTACTTC
>TRBD1|.|TRBV5-8|TRBJ2-5
CASRLGQSTQETQYF
TGTGCCAGCAGGCTGGGACAGTCGACCCAAGAGACCCAGTACTTC
>TRBD1|.|TRBV11-2|TRBJ2-7
CASSPRSRDRGRLWEQYF
TGTGCCAGCAGCCCCCGATCCCGGGACAGGGGGCGTTTGTGGGAGCAGTACTTC
>.|.|TRBV7-9|TRBJ2-1
CASSFGAVAYNEQFF
TGTGCCAGCAGCTTCGGAGCGGTAGCCTACAATGAGCAGTTCTTC
>TRBD1|few|TRBV5-1|TRBJ2-7
CASSRGQGYEQYF
TGCGCCAGCAGCCGAGGACAGGGTTACGAGCAGTACTTC
>.|.|TRBV28|TRBJ2-7
CASSLIGNEQYF
TGTGCCAGCAGTTTGATCGGGAACGAGCAGTACTTC
>.|.|TRBV21-1|TRBJ2-3
CASSKAGSGSTDTQYF
TGTGCCAGCAGCAAAGCGGGTAGCGGTAGCACAGATACGCAGTATTTT
>TRBD1|.|TRBV5-1|TRBJ1-1
CASSFRDRTNTEAFF
TGCGCCAGCAGCTTCAGGGACAGGACGAACACTGAAGCTTTCTTT
>TRBD1|.|TRBV27|TRBJ2-7
CASSWGQTPYEQYF
TGTGCCAGCAGTTGGGGACAGACCCCCTACGAGCAGTACTTC
>.|.|TRBV5-1|TRBJ2-5
CASSPGQLLGETQYF
TGCGCCAGCAGCCCCGGACAGCTCCTGGGGGAGACCCAGTACTTC
>.|.|TRBV19|TRBJ2-1
CASSILGRGLYNEQFF
TGTGCCAGTAGTATCTTGGGGCGGGGCCTATACAATGAGCAGTTCTTC
>.|.|TRBV6-5|TRBJ2-7
CAIYHGTPDHEQYF
TGTGCCATCTACCATGGGACACCGGACCACGAGCAGTACTTC
>TRBD2|.|TRBV14|TRBJ2-5
CASIRLAGTQYF
TGTGCCAGCATCCGACTAGCAGGGACCCAGTACTTC
>.|.|TRBV7-2|TRBJ2-4
CASTQRASAAKNIQYF
TGTGCCAGTACACAGCGAGCGAGTGCGGCCAAAAACATTCAGTACTTC
>TRBD1|.|TRBV6-5|TRBJ2-5
CASSYSQGAETQYF
TGTGCCAGCAGTTACTCGCAGGGGGCAGAGACCCAGTACTTC
>.|.|TRBV7-9|TRBJ2-5
CASSLAEYQYF
TGTGCCAGCAGCTTAGCGGAGTACCAGTACTTC
>TRBD2|once|TRBV6-6|TRBJ2-7
CASSLKAGGPGEQYF
TGTGCCAGCAGTTTAAAAGCGGGAGGGCCGGGTGAGCAGTACTTC
>TRBD2|.|TRBV5-8|TRBJ2-7
CASSLVAGDYEQYF
TGTGCCAGCAGCTTAGTAGCGGGAGACTACGAGCAGTACTTC
>TRBD2|.|TRBV24-1|TRBJ2-1
CATSDPTSGHNEQFF
TGTGCCACCAGTGACCCGACTAGCGGTCACAATGAGCAGTTCTTC
>.|.|TRBV3-1/TRBV3-2|TRBJ1-2
CASSQDPRGYGYTF
TGTGCCAGCAGCCAAGATCCGAGAGGGTATGGCTACACCTTC
>TRBD2|.|TRBV6-2/TRBV6-3|TRBJ2-5
CASTPLAGVDTQYF
TGTGCCAGCACCCCCTTAGCGGGAGTGGATACCCAGTACTTC
>.|.|TRBV19|TRBJ1-1
CASSMREAFF
TGTGCCAGTAGTATGAGGGAAGCTTTCTTT
>TRBD2|once|TRBV3-1/TRBV3-2|TRBJ2-1
CASSQDSGTSGSPVNEQFF
TGTGCCAGCAGCCAGGACTCCGGGACTAGCGGGAGTCCCGTCAATGAGCAGTTCTTC
>TRBD1|.|TRBV7-2|TRBJ2-3
CASSLSRGLDTQYF
TGTGCCAGCAGCTTATCCAGGGGGCTAGATACGCAGTATTTT
>TRBD2|.|TRBV5-1|TRBJ2-3
CASSRPGLAASTDTQYF
TGCGCCAGCAGCCGACCGGGACTAGCGGCGAGCACAGATACGCAGTATTTT
>.|once|TRBV7-2|TRBJ2-1
CASSLGWIGYNEQFF
TGTGCCAGCAGCTTAGGGTGGATTGGATACAATGAGCAGTTCTTC
>TRBD1|.|TRBV15|TRBJ2-6
CATSRDPAGTAGANVLTF
TGTGCCACCAGCAGAGATCCCGCCGGGACAGCTGGGGCCAACGTCCTGACTTTC
>TRBD1|.|TRBV3-1/TRBV3-2|TRBJ2-3
CASSPSGTGWTDTQYF
TGTGCCAGCAGCCCATCCGGGACAGGGTGGACAGATACGCAGTATTTT
>.|.|TRBV30|TRBJ1-1
CAWSPGSWGAFF
TGTGCCTGGAGCCCGGGGAGCTGGGGAGCTTTCTTT
>TRBD1|.|TRBV7-9|TRBJ1-5
CASRPGTGNQPQHF
TGTGCCAGCAGACCCGGGACAGGGAATCAGCCCCAGCATTTT
>TRBD2|.|TRBV5-1|TRBJ2-1
CASSLVPSGYNEQFF
TGCGCCAGCAGCTTGGTCCCTAGCGGATACAATGAGCAGTTCTTC
>.|.|TRBV2|TRBJ1-6
CASTVAGFGYNSPLHF
TGTGCCAGCACCGTGGCGGGGTTCGGGTATAATTCACCCCTCCACTTT
>TRBD2|.|TRBV7-2|TRBJ2-1
CASSLAPWTSAYNEQFF
TGTGCCAGCAGCTTAGCCCCTTGGACTAGCGCTTACAATGAGCAGTTCTTC
>.|.|TRBV28|TRBJ1-4
CASRRERANEKLFF
TGTGCCAGCAGACGAGAAAGGGCAAATGAAAAACTGTTTTTT
>.|.|TRBV1|TRBJ2-1
CTSSRGSSYNEQFF
TGCACCAGCAGCCGCGGGAGCTCCTACAATGAGCAGTTCTTC
>.|.|TRBV5-1|TRBJ2-3
CASSLGVVTDTQYF
TGCGCCAGCAGCTTAGGGGTAGTGACAGATACGCAGTATTTT
>.|.|TRBV7-7|TRBJ1-1
CASSSPFYTEAFF
TGTGCCAGCAGCTCCCCCTTCTACACTGAAGCTTTCTTT
>.|.|TRBV4-3|TRBJ1-6
CASSQDLAASGSPLHF
TGCGCCAGCAGCCAAGATCTGGCGGCGAGTGGATCACCCCTCCACTTT
>TRBD2|.|TRBV13|TRBJ2-1
CASSWRLAGVGSYNEQFF
TGTGCCAGCAGCTGGAGACTAGCGGGAGTGGGATCCTACAATGAGCAGTTCTTC
>.|many|TRBV5-1|TRBJ1-6
CASSLAEDKSSPLHF
TGCGCCAGCAGCTTGGCCGAGGATAAGAGTTCACCCCTCCACTTT
>TRBD1|.|TRBV28|TRBJ1-2
CASSAPGRTGGLGYTF
TGTGCCAGCAGTGCCCCTGGAAGGACAGGGGGTCTCGGCTACACCTTC
>.|.|TRBV7-9|TRBJ2-3
CASSLARTLSTDTQYF
TGTGCCAGCAGCTTAGCCCGGACACTGAGCACAGATACGCAGTATTTT
>.|.|TRBV6-4|TRBJ1-1
CASSVETNTEAFF
TGTGCCAGCAGTGTGGAGACGAACACTGAAGCTTTCTTT
>TRBD2|.|TRBV20-1|TRBJ2-1
CSASRAGDYNEQFF
TGCAGTGCTAGTCGAGCGGGGGATTACAATGAGCAGTTCTTC
>.|.|TRBV6-5|TRBJ1-6
CASSYRQENSPLHF
TGTGCCAGCAGTTACAGGCAGGAAAATTCACCCCTCCACTTT
>.|.|TRBV28|TRBJ1-2
CASSLSGSQANYGYTF
TGTGCCAGCAGTTTATCAGGCAGCCAAGCTAACTATGGCTACACCTTC
>TRBD2|.|TRBV6-6|TRBJ2-7
CASSYISREGMEQYF
TGTGCCAGCAGTTACATCTCCCGGGAGGGGATGGAGCAGTACTTC
>TRBD1|.|TRBV28|TRBJ2-7
CASSPGQGWGYEQYF
TGTGCCAGCAGCCCCGGACAGGGTTGGGGGTACGAGCAGTACTTC
>.|.|TRBV3-1/TRBV3-2|TRBJ1-3
CASSHLPIGSSGNTIYF
TGTGCCAGCAGCCATCTCCCCATAGGGAGCTCTGGAAACACCATATATTTT
>.|.|TRBV11-3|TRBJ2-5
CASSPRAGETQYF
TGTGCCAGCAGCCCCCGAGCGGGAGAGACCCAGTACTTC
>TRBD2|.|TRBV9|TRBJ2-7
CASSPQAGASYEQYF
TGTGCCAGCAGCCCCCAAGCGGGAGCGAGCTACGAGCAGTACTTC
>.|.|TRBV20-1|TRBJ2-3
CSASRPGPSTSTDTQYF
TGCAGTGCCAGTCGACCGGGACCGTCAACTAGCACAGATACGCAGTATTTT
>.|.|TRBV14|TRBJ1-4
CASSQGIPTGRIGEKLFF
TGTGCCAGCAGCCAAGGGATCCCCACAGGGCGGATAGGAGAAAAACTGTTTTTT